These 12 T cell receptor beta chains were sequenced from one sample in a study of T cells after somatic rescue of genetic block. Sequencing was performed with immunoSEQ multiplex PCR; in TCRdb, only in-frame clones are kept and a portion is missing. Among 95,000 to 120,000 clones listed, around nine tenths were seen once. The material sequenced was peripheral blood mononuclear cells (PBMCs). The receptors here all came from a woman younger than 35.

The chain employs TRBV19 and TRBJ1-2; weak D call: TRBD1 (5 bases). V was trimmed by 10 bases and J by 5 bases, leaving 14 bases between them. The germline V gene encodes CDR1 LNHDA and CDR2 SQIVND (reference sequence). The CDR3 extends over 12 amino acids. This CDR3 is CATQEGFYGYTF. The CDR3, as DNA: TGTGCCACCCAGGAGGGGTTTTATGGCTACACCTTC.

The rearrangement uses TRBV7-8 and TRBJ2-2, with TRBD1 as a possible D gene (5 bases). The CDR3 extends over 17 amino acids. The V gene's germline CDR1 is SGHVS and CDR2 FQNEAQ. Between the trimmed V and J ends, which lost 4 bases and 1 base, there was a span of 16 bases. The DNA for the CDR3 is TGTGCCAGCAGCTCACGTTCTGGGGCAGGGAACACCGGGGAGCTGTTTTTT. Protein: CASSSRSGAGNTGELFF.

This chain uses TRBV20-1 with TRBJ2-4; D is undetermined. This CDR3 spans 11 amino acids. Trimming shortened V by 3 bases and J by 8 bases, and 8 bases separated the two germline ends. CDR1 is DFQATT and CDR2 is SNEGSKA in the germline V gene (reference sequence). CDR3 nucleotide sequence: TGCAGTGCTAGCCCTAACGACATTCAGTACTTC. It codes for CSASPNDIQYF.

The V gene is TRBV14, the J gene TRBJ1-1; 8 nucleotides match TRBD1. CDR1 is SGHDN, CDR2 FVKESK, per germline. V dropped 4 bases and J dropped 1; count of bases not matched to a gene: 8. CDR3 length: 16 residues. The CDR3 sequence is CASSPLTGVANTEAFF. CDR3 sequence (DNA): TGTGCCAGCAGCCCCCTGACAGGGGTGGCGAACACTGAAGCTTTCTTT.

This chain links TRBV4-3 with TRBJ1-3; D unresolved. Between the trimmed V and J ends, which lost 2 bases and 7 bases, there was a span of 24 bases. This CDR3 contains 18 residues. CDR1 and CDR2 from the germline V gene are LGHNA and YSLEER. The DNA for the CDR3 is TGCGCCAGCAGCCAATCGGCGGCGGCCTTTCTCGTCCTCAACACCATATATTTT. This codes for CASSQSAAAFLVLNTIYF.

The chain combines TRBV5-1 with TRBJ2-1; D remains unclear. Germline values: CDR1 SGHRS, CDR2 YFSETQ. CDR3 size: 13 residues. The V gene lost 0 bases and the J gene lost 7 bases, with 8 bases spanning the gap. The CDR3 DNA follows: TGCGCCAGCAGCTTGGACAGAAGTAATGAGCAGTTCTTC. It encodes CASSLDRSNEQFF.

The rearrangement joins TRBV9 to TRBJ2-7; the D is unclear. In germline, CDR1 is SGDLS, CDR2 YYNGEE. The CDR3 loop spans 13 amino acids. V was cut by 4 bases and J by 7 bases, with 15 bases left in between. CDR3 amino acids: CASSPPGDREQYF. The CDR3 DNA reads TGTGCCAGCAGCCCGCCGGGTGACCGGGAGCAGTACTTC.

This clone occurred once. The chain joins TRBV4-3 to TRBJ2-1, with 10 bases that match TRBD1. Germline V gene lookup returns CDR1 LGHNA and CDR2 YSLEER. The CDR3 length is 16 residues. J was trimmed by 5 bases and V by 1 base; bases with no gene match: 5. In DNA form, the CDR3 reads TGCGCCAGCAGCCAAGGTGACAGGGGGCGGAACAATGAGCAGTTCTTC. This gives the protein CASSQGDRGRNNEQFF.

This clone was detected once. CDR3 coding DNA: TGTGCCAGCACCGCGGACAGGGCGCAGCCCCAGCATTTT. Its protein product is CASTADRAQPQHF. V gene TRBV7-2 combines with J gene TRBJ1-5; 8 bases map to TRBD1. Germline assignment: CDR1 SGHTA and CDR2 FQGNSA. J lost 7 bases, V lost 7 bases, and 6 bases had no gene match. CDR3 length: 13 residues.

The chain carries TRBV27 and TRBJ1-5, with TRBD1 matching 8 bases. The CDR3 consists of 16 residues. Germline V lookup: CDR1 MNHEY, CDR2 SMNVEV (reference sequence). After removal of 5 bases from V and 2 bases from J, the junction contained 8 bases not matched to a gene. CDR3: CASSPDRAGGNQPQHF. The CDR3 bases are TGTGCCAGCAGTCCGGACAGGGCTGGAGGCAATCAGCCCCAGCATTTT.

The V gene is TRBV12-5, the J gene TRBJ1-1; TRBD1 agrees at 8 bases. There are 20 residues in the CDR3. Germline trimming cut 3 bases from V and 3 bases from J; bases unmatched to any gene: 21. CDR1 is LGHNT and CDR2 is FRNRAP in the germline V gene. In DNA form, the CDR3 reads TGTGCTAGTGGTTTTTTCGGACAGGGAGGTTCTATTGCGTTGGACACTGAAGCTTTCTTT. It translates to CASGFFGQGGSIALDTEAFF.

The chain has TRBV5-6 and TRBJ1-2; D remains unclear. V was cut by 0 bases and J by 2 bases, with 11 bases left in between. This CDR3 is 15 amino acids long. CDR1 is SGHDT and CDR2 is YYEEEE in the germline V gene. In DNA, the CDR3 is TGTGCCAGCAGCTTGGCTGGCGGACTAAACTATGGCTACACCTTC. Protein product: CASSLAGGLNYGYTF.